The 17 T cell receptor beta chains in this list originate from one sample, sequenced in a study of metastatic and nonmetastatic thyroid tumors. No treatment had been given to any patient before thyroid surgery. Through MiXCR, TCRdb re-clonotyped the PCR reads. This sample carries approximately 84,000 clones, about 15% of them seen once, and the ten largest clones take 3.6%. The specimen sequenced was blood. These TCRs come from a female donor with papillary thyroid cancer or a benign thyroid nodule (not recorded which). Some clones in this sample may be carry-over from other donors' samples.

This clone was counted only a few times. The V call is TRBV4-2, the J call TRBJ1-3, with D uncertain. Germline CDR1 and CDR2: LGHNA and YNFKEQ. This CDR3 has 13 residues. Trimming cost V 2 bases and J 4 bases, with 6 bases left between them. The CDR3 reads CASSQSRGNTIYF. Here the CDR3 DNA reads TGTGCCAGCAGCCAAAGCCGAGGAAACACCATATATTTT.

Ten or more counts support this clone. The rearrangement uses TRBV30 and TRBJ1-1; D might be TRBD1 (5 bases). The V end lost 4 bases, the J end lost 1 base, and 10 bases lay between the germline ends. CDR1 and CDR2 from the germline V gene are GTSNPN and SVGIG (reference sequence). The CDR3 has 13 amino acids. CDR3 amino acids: CAWNNGGNTEAFF. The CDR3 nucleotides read TGTGCCTGGAATAACGGGGGGAACACTGAAGCTTTCTTT.

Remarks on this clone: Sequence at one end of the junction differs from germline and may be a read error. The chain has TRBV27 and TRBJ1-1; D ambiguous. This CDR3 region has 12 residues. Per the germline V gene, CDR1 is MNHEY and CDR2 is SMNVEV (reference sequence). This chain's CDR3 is CASRTGQDEALF. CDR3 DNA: TGTGCCAGCAGGACTGGGCAGGATGAAGCTTTATTT.

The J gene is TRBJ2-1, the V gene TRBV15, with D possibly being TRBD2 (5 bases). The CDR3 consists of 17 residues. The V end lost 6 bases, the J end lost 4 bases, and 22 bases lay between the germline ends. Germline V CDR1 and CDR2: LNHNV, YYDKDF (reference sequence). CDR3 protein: CATRPTSYRGSYNEQFF. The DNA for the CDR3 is TGTGCCACCAGGCCGACCTCCTATCGGGGATCTTACAATGAGCAGTTCTTC.

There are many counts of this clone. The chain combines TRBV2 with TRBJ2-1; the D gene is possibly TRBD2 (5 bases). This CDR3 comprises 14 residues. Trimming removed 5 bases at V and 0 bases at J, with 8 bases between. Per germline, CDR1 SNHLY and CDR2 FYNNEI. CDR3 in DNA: TGTGCCAGCAGTCCGGACTTCTCCTACAATGAGCAGTTCTTC. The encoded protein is CASSPDFSYNEQFF.

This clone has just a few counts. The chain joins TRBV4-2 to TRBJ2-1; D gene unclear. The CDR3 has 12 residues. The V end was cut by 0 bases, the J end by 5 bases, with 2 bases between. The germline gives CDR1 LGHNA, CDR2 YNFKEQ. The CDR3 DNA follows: TGTGCCAGCAGCCAAGACCACAATGAGCAGTTCTTC. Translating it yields CASSQDHNEQFF.

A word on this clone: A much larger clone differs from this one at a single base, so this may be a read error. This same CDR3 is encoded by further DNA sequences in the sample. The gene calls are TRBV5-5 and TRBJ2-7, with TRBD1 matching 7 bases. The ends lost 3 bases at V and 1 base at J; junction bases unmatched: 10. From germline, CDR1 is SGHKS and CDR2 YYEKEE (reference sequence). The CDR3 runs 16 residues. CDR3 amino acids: CASSSLHLTGSYEQYF. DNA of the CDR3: TGTGCCAGCAGCTCCCTTCACCTGACAGGGTCCTACGAGCAGTACTTC.

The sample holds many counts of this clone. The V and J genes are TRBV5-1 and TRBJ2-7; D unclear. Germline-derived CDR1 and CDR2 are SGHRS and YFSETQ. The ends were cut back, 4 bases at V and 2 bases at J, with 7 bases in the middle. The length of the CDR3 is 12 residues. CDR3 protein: CASSRDPYEQYF. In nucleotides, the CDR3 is TGCGCCAGCAGCAGGGATCCCTACGAGCAGTACTTC.

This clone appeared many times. Here the CDR3 reads CASSERAASNTQYF. The CDR3 DNA is TGTGCCAGCAGTGAGAGAGCAGCATCGAATACGCAGTATTTT. The chain couples TRBV2 to TRBJ2-3; D remains unclear. The CDR3 covers 14 residues. V gave up 3 bases and J gave up 7 bases, with 14 bases separating them. Germline V gene lookup returns CDR1 SNHLY and CDR2 FYNNEI.

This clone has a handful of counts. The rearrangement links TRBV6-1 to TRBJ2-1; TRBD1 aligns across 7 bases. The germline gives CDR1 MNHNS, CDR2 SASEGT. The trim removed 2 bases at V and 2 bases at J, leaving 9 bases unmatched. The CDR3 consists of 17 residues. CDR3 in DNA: TGTGCCAGCAGTGAATCCTGGAGACAGGGCGCCTACAATGAGCAGTTCTTC. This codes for CASSESWRQGAYNEQFF.

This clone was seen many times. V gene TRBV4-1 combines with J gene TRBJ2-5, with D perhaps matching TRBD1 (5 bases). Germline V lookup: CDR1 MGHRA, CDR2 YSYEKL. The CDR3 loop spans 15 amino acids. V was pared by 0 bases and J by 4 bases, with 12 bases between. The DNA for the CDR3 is TGCGCCAGCAGCCAAGACAGGGTGAGAAGAGAGACCCAGTACTTC. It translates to CASSQDRVRRETQYF.

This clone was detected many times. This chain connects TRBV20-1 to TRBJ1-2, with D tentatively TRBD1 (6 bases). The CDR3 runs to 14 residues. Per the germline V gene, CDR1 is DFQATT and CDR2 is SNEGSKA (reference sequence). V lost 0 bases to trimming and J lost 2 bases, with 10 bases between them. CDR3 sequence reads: CSARDWGGNYGYTF. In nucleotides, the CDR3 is TGCAGTGCTAGAGATTGGGGGGGCAACTATGGCTACACCTTC.

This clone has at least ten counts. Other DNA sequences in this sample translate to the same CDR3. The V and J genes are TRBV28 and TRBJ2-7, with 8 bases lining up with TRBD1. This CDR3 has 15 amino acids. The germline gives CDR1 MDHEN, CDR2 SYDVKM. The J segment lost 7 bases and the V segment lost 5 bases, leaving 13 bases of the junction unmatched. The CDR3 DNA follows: TGTGCCAGCAGTCCCCAGGACAGGGCTTCGGGAGAGCAGTACTTC. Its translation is CASSPQDRASGEQYF. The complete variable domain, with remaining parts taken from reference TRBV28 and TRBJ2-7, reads DVKVTQSSRYLVKRTGEKVFLECVQDMDHENMFWYRQDPGLGLRLIYFSYDVKMKEKGDIPEGYSVSREKKERFSLILESASTNQTSMYLCASSPQDRASGEQYFGPGTRLTVT.

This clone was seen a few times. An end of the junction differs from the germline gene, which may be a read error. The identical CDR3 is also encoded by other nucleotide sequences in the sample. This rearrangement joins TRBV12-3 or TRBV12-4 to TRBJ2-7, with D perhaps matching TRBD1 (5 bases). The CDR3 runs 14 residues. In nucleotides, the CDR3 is TGTGCCAGCACATTCGACAGAGAGTCCTACGAGCAGTGCTTC. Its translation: CASTFDRESYEQCF.

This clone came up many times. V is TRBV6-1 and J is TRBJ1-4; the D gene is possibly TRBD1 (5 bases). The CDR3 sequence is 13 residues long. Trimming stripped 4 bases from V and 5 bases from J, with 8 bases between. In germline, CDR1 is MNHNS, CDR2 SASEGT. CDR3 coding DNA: TGTGCCAGCAGTGGACAGACCAATGAAAAACTGTTTTTT. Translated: CASSGQTNEKLFF.

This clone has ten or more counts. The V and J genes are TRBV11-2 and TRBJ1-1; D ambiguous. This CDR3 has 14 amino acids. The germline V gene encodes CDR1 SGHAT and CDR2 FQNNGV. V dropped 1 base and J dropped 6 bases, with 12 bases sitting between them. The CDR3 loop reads CASSLVEAGPEAFF. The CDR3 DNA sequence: TGTGCCAGCAGCTTAGTGGAGGCTGGCCCTGAAGCTTTCTTT.

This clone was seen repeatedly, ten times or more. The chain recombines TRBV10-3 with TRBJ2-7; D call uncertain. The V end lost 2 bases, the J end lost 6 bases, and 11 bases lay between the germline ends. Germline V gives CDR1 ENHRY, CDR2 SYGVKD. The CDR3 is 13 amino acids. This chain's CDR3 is CAISEGPFPEQYF. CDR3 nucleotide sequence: TGTGCCATCAGTGAGGGCCCGTTCCCCGAGCAGTACTTC.